This TCR beta chain emerged from a study of T-cell reconstitution after alpha-beta-depleted transplantation in children. Broader study findings: Reported findings indicate that, about two months after transplant, alpha-beta T cells came from several hundred expanded clones, which were derived from non-depleted graft cells. T-cell counts and diversity at one year following transplant were attributed mainly to newly produced T cells.

The CDR3 runs to 13 residues. Germline assignment: CDR1 DFQATT and CDR2 SNEGSKA (reference sequence). The ends were cut back, 4 bases at V and 7 bases at J, with 16 bases in the middle. Preparing the TCRbeta library involved the use of unique molecular identifiers. TCRdb recomputed calls from the PCR reads with MiXCR, one row per CDR3 protein. The sample includes about a million distinct CDR3 sequences, about 29% of them seen just once. There are a few counts of this clonotype. Antigen unknown. The TCR sequence derives from a boy under two years old who had a stem cell transplant for SCID, so the T cells may come from the graft donor. The source was PBMCs, mostly from graft donor cells, collected 360 days after TCRalphabeta/CD19-depleted stem cell transplant. This chain links TRBV20-1 with TRBJ2-5; no clear D. The CDR3 sequence is CSATPFGPGTQYF. CDR3 coding DNA: TGCAGTGCTACCCCCTTCGGACCAGGGACCCAGTACTTC.